Described below is a single T cell receptor (beta chain) sequence and its context. This table comes from immunoSEQ multiplex PCR, and its TCRdb copy is limited to in-frame clones, with some not included. There are around 130,000 clones in the sample; more than 70% occur only once, and roughly an eighth lies in the top ten. This CDR3 is built from 17 residues. In germline, CDR1 is MNHEY, CDR2 SMNVEV (reference sequence). The ends were cut back, 6 bases at V and 7 bases at J, with 25 bases in the middle. This sample stems from a study of blood T cell repertoires in COVID-19. This chain joins TRBV27 and TRBJ2-1; a possible D gene is TRBD2 (5 bases). Sequencing used peripheral blood. The TCR originated in a woman aged 25-40 years who had recovered from COVID-19. The CDR3 loop reads CASSTYLRGKGRNEQFF. CDR3 nucleotides: TGTGCCAGCAGCACGTACCTTCGGGGTAAGGGAAGGAATGAGCAGTTCTTC.